This T cell receptor beta chain came from a study of T cell responses to AZD1222 COVID-19 vaccine (dated by TCRdb to the early 2020s). Study-level background: AZD1222 recipients whose second dose came at about 4 weeks and those whose second dose came at about 12 weeks were combined into one group, since spike-specific TCR depth and breadth did not differ between the two schedules. A total of 233 trial participants underwent TCR sequencing, of whom about 210 had received two doses of AZD1222 and approximately 26 had received two doses of the MenACWY control vaccine. Trial participants were enrolled into age subgroups of 18-55, 56-69 and 70-plus years, which contained around 140, 26 and 57 TCR-sequenced participants, respectively. Overall results and qualifications from the work: The vaccine-associated CD4 TCRs covered the entire spike protein, and the dominant responses fell in regions 160-218 and 743-854. Participants were mostly white British and included more females than males, and it was suggested by the authors that clonal diversity may have been underestimated. A significant rise in spike-specific TCR breadth and depth was observed after two AZD1222 doses relative to day 0 and relative to MenACWY recipients. Because no samples from the day 14 peak response were available, repertoires could be characterized only after the peak T cell response. The 56-69-year group was small, and its depth increase did not reach significance, likely because of low power. Only five or six AZD1222 recipients were SARS-CoV-2 seropositive at baseline, limiting conclusions about previously exposed vaccinees. Reportedly, almost half of the unique spike-specific TCRs recognized epitopes lying outside the regions that are mutated in the B.1.351 and B.1.1.7 variants.

The CDR3 measures 14 amino acids from cysteine to phenylalanine. Of the read, only the CDR3 DNA is kept; its 42 bases are in frame from base 1. The germline V gene provides CDR1 MNHNS and CDR2 SASEGT. The junction carries 13 bases between V and J, which are trimmed by 3 bases and 5 bases respectively. Read against the paper, the sample's time point label means: baseline before first vaccination. The vaccinee samples were drawn from two UK trials, COV001 and COV002, one of which was a single-blind randomized controlled phase 2/3 trial testing AZD1222 (ChAdOx1 nCoV-19) in healthy adults. Trial participant PBMC samples were collected at day 0 and day 28 after the second dose for TCRbeta chain sequencing. Regarding this clone: Its antigen target is currently unknown. Base quality data are lacking; no much larger clone is found one base away.

The CDR3 regions of human TCRbeta chains were subjected to immunosequencing. For the original study's pipeline: Repertoire TCRs were checked for matches against a reference library of SARS-CoV-2-specific TCRs that had been generated using the MIRA antigen-specificity platform. Breadth was defined as the fraction of unique TCRs that were SARS-CoV-2-associated, and depth was defined as the fraction of total T cells that were SARS-CoV-2-associated. Using the MIRA data, every spike-specific TCR was mapped to the spike region that the TCR reacted to and assigned to either a CD4 or a CD8 class. Log10-transformed breadth and depth values were compared by one-way ANOVA with Sidak's multiple comparisons tests. The source is immuneACCESS, and TCRdb retained only in-frame sequences with V and J called. Part of the clones is not carried over; for the studies checked, unresolved V genes explain less than half of this, and the remainder is unexplained. V, J and clone size were drawn from that table, and D and trimming were deduced from the DNA. The sample table contains fewer than 150,000 clones; only one count was recorded for roughly 89% of them. The ten top clones hold around 4.5% of the sample.

This TCR came from an adult in good health. The chain is assembled from TRBV6-1 and TRBJ1-2; the D region possibly corresponds to TRBD1 (6 bases align). Sequenced here: peripheral blood, sampled on day 0 of AZD1222 vaccination. The DNA sequence is as follows: TGTGCCAGCAGTGACGGGGGCGCAAGGTATGGCTACACCTTC. It specifies CASSDGGARYGYTF.